This entry lists 15 T cell receptor beta chains sequenced from one sample in a study of T cells in localized non-small cell lung cancer. Some clones are missing from TCRdb's copy, which holds only in-frame ones; the method was immunoSEQ multiplex PCR. The table lists over 20,000 clones, roughly 86% of them singletons. Sequenced here: peripheral blood mononuclear cells, sampled before any cancer treatment. All receptors derive from a male donor older than 55 with stage II lung adenocarcinoma.

This sequence joins TRBV5-8 and TRBJ2-4, with D perhaps TRBD1 (6 bases). Germline-derived CDR1 and CDR2 are SGHTS and YDEGEE. The CDR3 is 15 residues long. V dropped 3 bases and J dropped 9 bases, with 19 bases sitting between them. CDR3 loop: CASSSFRGPTVIQYF. The CDR3, as DNA: TGTGCCAGCAGCTCTTTCAGGGGTCCTACTGTCATTCAGTACTTC.

Turning to this clone: No DNA is shown, since the ends of the CDR3 on it are uncertain; the CDR3 is the one TCRdb lists. This rearrangement joins TRBV9 to TRBJ2-1; the table's TRBD1 call for D was not verified on the DNA. The CDR3 has 15 amino acids, counting both end residues. From germline, CDR1 is SGDLS and CDR2 YYNGEE. The CDR3 is CASSVGRGTIQFRFF.

V and J are TRBV6-1 and TRBJ1-5; D is unclear. CDR3 length equals 13 residues. Germline-derived CDR1 and CDR2 are MNHNS and SASEGT. Deletions cut 9 bases from V and 4 bases from J, with 13 bases between. CDR3 amino acids: CASSLERNQPQHF. The CDR3 DNA reads as TGTGCCAGTAGCTTGGAGCGTAATCAGCCCCAGCATTTT.

V is TRBV6-1 and J is TRBJ1-2, with a weak D call TRBD1 (5 bases). V lost 2 bases, J lost 3 bases, and 13 bases lay in between. The V gene's germline CDR1 is MNHNS and CDR2 SASEGT. The CDR3 runs 15 residues. CDR3 protein: CASSETGTGDYGYTF. CDR3 DNA: TGTGCCAGCAGTGAAACGGGGACGGGGGACTATGGCTACACCTTC.

The chain carries TRBV28 and TRBJ2-7, with a weak D call TRBD1 (5 bases). This CDR3 is built from 12 residues. Germline V gene data show CDR1 as MDHEN and CDR2 as SYDVKM. Trimming took 6 bases from V and 5 from J, leaving 11 bases between them. The CDR3 sequence is CASSLRTNEQYF. CDR3 bases: TGTGCCAGCAGCCTCCGGACAAACGAGCAGTACTTC.

The chain has TRBV5-5 and TRBJ2-1; D unclear. The CDR3 extends over 14 amino acids. Germline CDR1 and CDR2: SGHKS and YYEKEE (reference sequence). The ends were cut back, 0 bases at V and 9 bases at J, with 13 bases in the middle. CDR3 coding DNA: TGTGCCAGCAGCTTGGCCCATATAGGTGCTGAGCAGTTCTTC. Its translation is CASSLAHIGAEQFF.

This sequence joins TRBV6-6 and TRBJ2-7; D not certain. Germline V gene data show CDR1 as MNHNY and CDR2 as SVGAGI (reference sequence). V was clipped by 0 bases and J by 4 bases, with 7 bases between them. CDR3 size: 13 residues. In DNA, the CDR3 is TGTGCCAGCAGTTACTCATCAGCGTACGAGCAGTACTTC. Residues: CASSYSSAYEQYF.

The chain has TRBV6-6 and TRBJ2-1; 7 bases are shared with TRBD1. Trimming removed 5 bases from V and 6 bases from J; junction bases left unmatched: 7. This CDR3 has 14 residues. The germline gives CDR1 MNHNY, CDR2 SVGAGI (reference sequence). Here the CDR3 reads CASSRETGSNEQFF. Here the CDR3 DNA reads TGTGCCAGCAGTAGGGAGACAGGGAGCAATGAGCAGTTCTTC.

V is TRBV19 and J is TRBJ2-6; 8 nucleotides line up with TRBD1. V trimming: 5 bases; J trimming: 1 base; junction bases outside the gene matches: 1. This CDR3 is 15 amino acids long. Germline-derived CDR1 and CDR2 are LNHDA and SQIVND (reference sequence). In DNA form, the CDR3 reads TGTGCCAGTAGTTACAGGGGGTCTGGGGCCAACGTCCTGACTTTC. Its translation: CASSYRGSGANVLTF. Supplemented by reference TRBV19 and TRBJ2-6, the full variable domain reads DGGITQSPKYLFRKEGQNVTLSCEQNLNHDAMYWYRQDPGQGLRLIYYSQIVNDFQKGDIAEGYSVSREKKESFPLTVTSAQKNPTAFYLCASSYRGSGANVLTFGAGSRLTVL.

This clone was counted only a few times. This chain links TRBV15 with TRBJ1-5; D uncertain. The V gene lost 0 bases and the J gene lost 7 bases, with 7 bases spanning the gap. CDR3 length equals 13 residues. Germline V gene data show CDR1 as LNHNV and CDR2 as YYDKDF (reference sequence). The CDR3 loop is CATSRDPTQPQHF. The CDR3 nucleotides are TGTGCCACCAGCAGAGATCCTACACAGCCCCAGCATTTT.

CDR3 in amino acids: CASSEARGQGAAEQYF. For the CDR3, the DNA is TGTGCCAGCAGTGAAGCGCGAGGGCAGGGGGCCGCCGAGCAGTACTTC. J is TRBJ2-7 and V is TRBV6-1, with 8 positions matching TRBD1. Germline CDR1 reads MNHNS; CDR2 reads SASEGT. CDR3 length equals 16 residues. Trimming removed 0 bases from V and 6 bases from J; junction bases left unmatched: 10.

The V call is TRBV6-5, the J call TRBJ2-7; D call uncertain. V gave up 8 bases and J gave up 2 bases, with 13 bases separating them. The CDR3 is made up of 13 amino acids. The V gene's germline CDR1 is MNHEY and CDR2 SVGAGI. In DNA, the CDR3 is TGTGCCAGCTATCAGTCACAACCCTACGAGCAGTACTTC. Its protein is CASYQSQPYEQYF.

This sequence joins TRBV28 and TRBJ2-1; D is possibly TRBD1 (5 bases). In germline, CDR1 is MDHEN, CDR2 SYDVKM. CDR3 length equals 14 residues. V lost 2 bases, J lost 4 bases, and 9 bases lay in between. The CDR3 spells CASSLPGWYNEQFF. Written as DNA, the CDR3 is TGTGCCAGCAGTTTACCAGGGTGGTACAATGAGCAGTTCTTC.

The V gene is TRBV28, the J gene TRBJ1-2, with D unclear. Trimming removed 5 bases at V and 8 bases at J, with 9 bases between. Germline values: CDR1 MDHEN, CDR2 SYDVKM. The CDR3 is 11 amino acids. The CDR3 here is CASSPSRGYTF. For the CDR3, the DNA is TGTGCCAGCAGTCCCTCCCGAGGCTACACCTTC.

The chain couples TRBV9 to TRBJ2-7; TRBD2 aligns across 15 bases. The trim removed 4 bases at V and 6 bases at J, leaving 5 bases unmatched. CDR3 size: 15 residues. The V gene's germline CDR1 is SGDLS and CDR2 YYNGEE. The CDR3 protein is CASSPRTSGRAEQYF. As DNA, the CDR3 is TGTGCCAGCAGCCCCCGGACTAGCGGGAGGGCCGAGCAGTACTTC. The variable domain in full, with the rest retrieved from reference TRBV9 and TRBJ2-7, is DSGVTQTPKHLITATGQRVTLRCSPRSGDLSVYWYQQSLDQGLQFLIQYYNGEERAKGNILERFSAQQFPDLHSELNLSSLELGDSALYFCASSPRTSGRAEQYFGPGTRLTVT.